The clone carrying this T cell receptor (beta chain) was detected many times. Its cognate antigen is unknown. According to the study, TCR beta libraries were built with iRepertoire HTBI primers and CDR3-region Arm-PCR. Original processing methods: Across all samples, about 59 TRBV segments and around 15 TRBJ segments were identified. MiXCR was run by TCRdb on the multiplex PCR reads, yielding one entry per CDR3 protein. TCRdb's processing, not the authors', yielded these V and J calls. The sample has roughly 260,000 distinct CDR3 sequences; about 20% are singletons. This record comes from a study of regulatory T cells in long-lasting Graves disease. Study information: Antithyroid drugs had been given to newly diagnosed Graves' patients for under 3 months.

V lost 10 bases, J lost 4 bases, and 16 bases lay in between. The germline V gene encodes CDR1 LNHDA and CDR2 SQIVND (reference sequence). The CDR3 is made up of 13 amino acids. Findings and limits, study-wide: Persistent disease was characterized by preferential usage of TRBV28, TRBJ1-2 and TRBJ2-5.

Stated time point: newly diagnosed GD, antithyroid drugs for less than 3 months. RNA isolated from PBMCs was used to make the TCR library. These data were also reused for a study on T cells in Graves' hyperthyroidism and ophthalmopathy.

Sequencing was performed on peripheral blood mononuclear cells (PBMCs), taken at new diagnosis, from a patient treated with antithyroid drugs. V gene TRBV19 combines with J gene TRBJ1-2; D might be TRBD1 (6 bases). This TCR derives from a woman in her 30s with Graves disease. In nucleotides, the CDR3 is TGTGCCACTCGACAGGACCATTTCTATGGCTACACCTTC. Translated, it gives CATRQDHFYGYTF.